The rows below give T cell receptor beta chains drawn from one sample of a study of T cells in Graves' hyperthyroidism and ophthalmopathy. TCRdb reprocessed the multiplex PCR reads via MiXCR and lists one record per CDR3 protein. Of about 290,000 distinct CDR3 sequences in the sample, roughly 13% were seen once. Sequencing used blood. Receptors originate from a woman in her thirties or forties with Graves' hyperthyroidism. Each CDR3 is given without its conserved first and last residue. The order of the fields is V gene, CDR3 protein.

TRBV6-5 ASSYSIWGQVDTEAF
TRBV19 ASKVKGGEKLF
TRBV27 ASSSQQGAYGYT
TRBV6-1 ASNYGRGNYGYT
TRBV2 ASSEVRGGGPGGETQY
TRBV7-2 ASSLVRQETQY
TRBV2 ASRLDEKLF
TRBV9 ASSVAGGDWNEQF
TRBV28 ASSPAGREYGANVLT
TRBV29-1 SVEGGSIGDTQY
TRBV2 ASSERTGNQPQH
TRBV18 ASSPRNSDRGNEQF
TRBV4-1 ASSPPTGLNGYT
TRBV6-1 ASSKQGYWDGYT
TRBV12-3/TRBV12-4 ASRPTPGGAI
TRBV18 ASSPLLAASNEQF
TRBV7-9 ASSDRDRDEQY
TRBV2 ASSRRINEKLF
TRBV7-9 ASSFGTGLGYT
TRBV3-1 TSSLIQGSGNFNEQF
TRBV18 ASSLVGGPTEAF
TRBV9 ASSMTGVKGETQY
TRBV18 ASSPREGDTEAF
TRBV11-2 ASSLNPHFLRLAEYNEQF
TRBV18 ASSNKRDEQY
TRBV6-1 ASTPHGNTDTQY
TRBV27 ASSLKGNGFRETQY
TRBV7-2 ASSPDGKYGYT
TRBV10-3 ATLGGERTGELF
TRBV13 ASSYLTNGYT
TRBV7-8 ASSSQRDSTDTQY
TRBV13 ASSRPRGGLYNEQF